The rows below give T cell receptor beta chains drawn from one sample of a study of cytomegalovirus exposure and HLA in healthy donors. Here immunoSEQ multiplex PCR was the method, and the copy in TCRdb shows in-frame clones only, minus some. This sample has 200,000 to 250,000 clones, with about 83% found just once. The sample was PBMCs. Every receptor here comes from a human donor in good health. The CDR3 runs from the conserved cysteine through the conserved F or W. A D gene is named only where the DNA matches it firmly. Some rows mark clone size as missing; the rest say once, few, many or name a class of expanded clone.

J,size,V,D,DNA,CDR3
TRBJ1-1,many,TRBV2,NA,TGTGCCAGCAGTGAATTAGCGCGTACTGAAGCTTTCTTT,CASSELARTEAFF
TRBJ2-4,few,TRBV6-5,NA,TGTGCCAGCAGTACCAATGAAGGCGGCGGCATTCAGTACTTC,CASSTNEGGGIQYF
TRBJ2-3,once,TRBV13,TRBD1,TGTGCCAGCAGTTCGGCAGGGGGCTGGACAGATACGCAGTATTTT,CASSSAGGWTDTQYF
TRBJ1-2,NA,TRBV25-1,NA,TGTGCCAGCAGTGAATTCAGGGGAGTTGATGGCTACACCTTC,CASSEFRGVDGYTF
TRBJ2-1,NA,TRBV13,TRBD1,TGTGCCAGCAGCTTAGGCGGGACAGGGATATACAATGAGCAGTTCTTC,CASSLGGTGIYNEQFF
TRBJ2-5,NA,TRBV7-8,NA,TGTGCCAGCAGCTTAGTTAGGACAGTTCGGTTGGGGACCCAGTACTTC,CASSLVRTVRLGTQYF
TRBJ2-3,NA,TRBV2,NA,TGTGCCACACTAGGGGATACGCAGTATTTT,CATLGDTQYF
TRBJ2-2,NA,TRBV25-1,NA,TGTGCCAGCAGTGAAGTCCCCCGCGGGTGGAACACCGGGGAGCTGTTTTTT,CASSEVPRGWNTGELFF
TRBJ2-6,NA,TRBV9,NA,TGTGCCAGCAGCTTCCGGGACATTCTCTCTGGGGCCAACGTCCTGACTTTC,CASSFRDILSGANVLTF
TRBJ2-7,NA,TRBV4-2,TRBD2,TGTGCCAGCAACTCATGGGGGGAGGGCGATGAGCAGTACTTC,CASNSWGEGDEQYF
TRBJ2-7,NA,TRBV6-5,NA,TGTGCCAGCAGGTCAGACAGGACTTCCTACGAGCAGTACTTC,CASRSDRTSYEQYF
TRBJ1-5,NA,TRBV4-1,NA,TGCGCCAGCAGCGAGGGCCATAGCAATCAGCCCCAGCATTTT,CASSEGHSNQPQHF
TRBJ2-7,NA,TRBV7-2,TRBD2,TGTGCCAGCAAGCTCATGGGCGGGAGTGGTGAGCAGTACTTC,CASKLMGGSGEQYF
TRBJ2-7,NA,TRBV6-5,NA,TGTGCCAGCAGTTGGGCAATGGGGCCCTACGAGCAGTACTTC,CASSWAMGPYEQYF
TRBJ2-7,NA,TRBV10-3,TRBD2,TGTGCCATCAGGGGGACTAGCGGGCTTACCTACGAGCAGTACTTC,CAIRGTSGLTYEQYF
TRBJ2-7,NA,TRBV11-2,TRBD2,TGTGCCAGCAGCTCCTTTCGGAGCGGGAGAAGTGAGCAGTACTTC,CASSSFRSGRSEQYF
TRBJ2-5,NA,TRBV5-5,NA,TGTGCCAGCAGCCGGGCGGGCCAAGAGACCCAGTACTTC,CASSRAGQETQYF
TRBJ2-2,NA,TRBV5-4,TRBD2,TGTGCCAGCAGCCCGGGGACTAGCGGGGTCGGCGGGGAGCTGTTTTTT,CASSPGTSGVGGELFF
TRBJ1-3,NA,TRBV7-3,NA,TGTGCCAGCAGCTTAAATCCCAGCTCTGGAAACACCATATATTTT,CASSLNPSSGNTIYF
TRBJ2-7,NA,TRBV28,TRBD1,TGTGCCAGCAGTGCGCCGGGACAGGGGTCCTACGAGCAGTACTTC,CASSAPGQGSYEQYF
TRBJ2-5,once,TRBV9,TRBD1,TGTGCCAGCAGCGTCCAAGGACAGGGGACGGAGACCCAGTACTTC,CASSVQGQGTETQYF
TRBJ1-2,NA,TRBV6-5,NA,TGTGCCAGCAGTTACTCGATCCCAGTGGATGGCTACACCTTC,CASSYSIPVDGYTF
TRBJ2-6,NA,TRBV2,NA,TGTGCCAGCAGTGAATTTCCGGGGGTCGTTGGGGCCAACGTCCTGACTTTC,CASSEFPGVVGANVLTF
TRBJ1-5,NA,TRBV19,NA,TGTGCCAGTAGTCCGGTTCGAGGCGGGGGCAATCAGCCCCAGCATTTT,CASSPVRGGGNQPQHF
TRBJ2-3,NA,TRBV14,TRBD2,TGTGCCAGCAGCCCCTGGACTAGTAGCACAGATACGCAGTATTTT,CASSPWTSSTDTQYF
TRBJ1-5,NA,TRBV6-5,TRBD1,TGTGCCAGCAGAACAACAGGGGAATGGCCCCAGCATTTT,CASRTTGEWPQHF
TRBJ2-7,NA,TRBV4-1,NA,TGCGCCAGCAGCCAAGTACGCGGTTCCTACGAGCAGTACTTC,CASSQVRGSYEQYF
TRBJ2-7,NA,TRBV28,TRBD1,TGTGCCAGCAGTTACAGGGGCTCCTACGAGCAGTACTTC,CASSYRGSYEQYF
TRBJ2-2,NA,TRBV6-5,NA,TGTGCCAGCAGCGGCCGGGTGGGGGGAGGCGGGGAGCTGTTTTTT,CASSGRVGGGGELFF
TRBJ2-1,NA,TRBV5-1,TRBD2,TGCGCCAGCAGCTTGGTCGGGACTAGCGTGAATGAGCAGTTCTTC,CASSLVGTSVNEQFF
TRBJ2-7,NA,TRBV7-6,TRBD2,TGTGCCAGCAGCATGAGTTGGGCGGGAGATCCCGAGCAGTACTTC,CASSMSWAGDPEQYF
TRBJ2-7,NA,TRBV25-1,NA,TGTGCCAGCACGGAGGAGCGGCGAAGGCAGTACTTC,CASTEERRRQYF
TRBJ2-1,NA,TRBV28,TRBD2,TGTGCCAGCGGGCAGCTGTGGGAGGGCCAAAATGAGCAGTTCTTC,CASGQLWEGQNEQFF
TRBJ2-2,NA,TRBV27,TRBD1,TGTGCCAGCAGTTTAATAGGGACAGCGAACACCGGGGAGCTGTTTTTT,CASSLIGTANTGELFF
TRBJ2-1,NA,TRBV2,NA,TGTGCCAGCATCAAAGTGGGGGCCAAGGTCAATGAGCAGTTCTTC,CASIKVGAKVNEQFF
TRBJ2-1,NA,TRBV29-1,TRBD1,TGCAGCGTTGAAGAGGGACAGGGGGCTGGGATAGATGAGCAGTTCTTC,CSVEEGQGAGIDEQFF
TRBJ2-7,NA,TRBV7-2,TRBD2,TGTGCCAGCAGAGTAGCGGGAGTTTGGGAGCAGTACTTC,CASRVAGVWEQYF
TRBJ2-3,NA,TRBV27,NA,TGTGCCAGCAGTTACGGCGGGAAGCTTTCTCCCTATACGCAGTATTTT,CASSYGGKLSPYTQYF
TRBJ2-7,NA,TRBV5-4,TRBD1,TGTGCCAGCAGCCTACTCTACCGGGACAGGGAATACGAGCAGTACTTC,CASSLLYRDREYEQYF
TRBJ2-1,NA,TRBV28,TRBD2,TGTGCCAGCAGTTTTACGGGGGGGGTTTACAATGAGCAGTTCTTC,CASSFTGGVYNEQFF